A single sample gave rise to the 22 T cell receptor beta chains below, sequenced in a study of T cell clonality in common variable immunodeficiency. Sequenced by immunoSEQ multiplex PCR; TCRdb stores in-frame clones only, minus some. In total the sample includes 50,000 to 55,000 clones, none of them seen once. Sequenced material: peripheral blood mononuclear cells. These receptors came from a person aged 18 to 75 in good health.

This clone has at least ten counts. The read is 3 residues too short to cover the CDR3 end, so that end is filled in from the germline J gene. The gene calls are TRBV19 and TRBJ2-5; 7 positions match TRBD2. Germline CDR1 reads LNHDA; CDR2 reads SQIVND (reference sequence). V lost 0 bases and J lost 1; bases outside the gene matches: 2. This CDR3 comprises 15 residues. The part of the CDR3 DNA that was read is TGTGCCAGTAGTATAGAACTAGCGCTCCAAGAGACC. Its translation is CASSIELALQET. The CDR3 as a whole reads CASSIELALQETQYF.

This clone was detected only a few times. Relative to the germline gene, one junction end is altered; a read error may explain this. The read terminates 3 residues before the CDR3 end, so the remaining end is supplied by the germline J gene. The sample holds other DNA sequences that translate to the same CDR3. V gene TRBV2 combines with J gene TRBJ1-3; tentative D call: TRBD1 (6 bases). CDR3 length: 13 residues. CDR1 and CDR2 (germline): SNHLY, FYNNEI. The CDR3 sequence: CASKRTEGNTIYF. The CDR3 DNA, read in part, is TGTGCCAGCAAAAGGACAGAAGGAAACACA.

This clone was found many times. The read gets to within 3 residues of the CDR3 end, and the germline J gene fills in the rest. The chain carries TRBV29-1 and TRBJ2-3; TRBD2 matches 10 bases. Germline-derived CDR1 and CDR2 are SQVTM and ANQGSEA. V trimming: 4 bases; J trimming: 4 bases; junction bases outside the gene matches: 2. This CDR3 has 13 amino acids. The CDR3 here is CSVVAGGSDTQYF. The CDR3 bases that were read are TGCAGCGTTGTAGCGGGAGGTTCAGATACG.

This clone has at least ten counts. The read stops 3 residues short of the end of the CDR3; the missing end is completed from the germline J gene. This chain connects TRBV20-1 to TRBJ1-1; maybe TRBD1 (6 bases). V gave up 4 bases and J gave up 0 bases, with 18 bases separating them. Germline CDR1 reads DFQATT; CDR2 reads SNEGSKA (reference sequence). CDR3 size: 16 residues. CDR3 in amino acids: CSATTPNRALNTEAFF. Incomplete CDR3 DNA: TGCAGTGCTACCACACCTAACAGGGCTCTGAACACTGAA.

This clone was observed many times. The missing CDR3 end, 3 residues past where the read stops, is filled in from the germline J gene. The rearrangement uses TRBV29-1 and TRBJ2-3; D gene uncertain. V was pared by 2 bases and J by 4 bases, with 10 bases between. Looked up from germline, CDR1 is SQVTM and CDR2 is ANQGSEA. The CDR3 is 13 amino acids. CDR3 bases read: TGCAGCGTTGAACCGCGGCTATCAGATACG. It codes for CSVEPRLSDT. The CDR3, in full, reads CSVEPRLSDTQYF.

This clone showed up many times. The DNA ends 3 residues before the CDR3 does, and the rest of the CDR3 is filled in from the germline J gene. This chain connects TRBV19 to TRBJ2-2, with 9 bases lining up with TRBD2. Germline values: CDR1 LNHDA, CDR2 SQIVND (reference sequence). V trimming: 8 bases; J trimming: 1 base; junction bases outside the gene matches: 11. The length of the CDR3 is 17 residues. The sequenced CDR3 bases are TGTGCCAGTCATCGGCGGGGGGGGGCGCGGAACACCGGGGAG. It is translated as CASHRRGGARNTGE. The CDR3 in its entirety is CASHRRGGARNTGELFF.

This clone was recorded many times. The observed sequence ends 3 residues before the CDR3 terminus, with the missing tail filled in from the germline J gene. V gene TRBV6-2 or TRBV6-3 combines with J gene TRBJ2-7, with 9 bases fitting TRBD1. V was pared by 8 bases and J by 5 bases, with 4 bases of the junction left unmatched. The CDR3 extends over 12 amino acids. Germline CDR1 is MNHEY and CDR2 is SVGEGT. CDR3 bases read: TGTGCCAGCGGGACAGGGCCGGACGAG. This gives the protein CASGTGPDE. Given in full, the CDR3 is CASGTGPDEQYF.

In its sample, this clone was seen many times. The read terminates 3 residues before the CDR3 end, so the remaining end is supplied by the germline J gene. The V gene is TRBV11-3, the J gene TRBJ2-3, with D unresolved. This CDR3 is 13 amino acids long. Trimming left V 2 bases short and J 3 bases short, with 6 bases between. Germline lookup yields CDR1 SGHNT and CDR2 YENEEA. Incomplete CDR3 DNA: TGTGCCAGCAGCTTATCAAGGACAGATACG. Its protein is CASSLSRTDT. The whole CDR3 reads CASSLSRTDTQYF. The entire variable domain, with the rest obtained from reference TRBV11-3 and TRBJ2-3, is as follows: EAGVVQSPRYKIIEKKQPVAFWCNPISGHNTLYWYLQNLGQGPELLIRYENEEAVDDSQLPKDRFSAERLKGVDSTLKIQPAELGDSAVYLCASSLSRTDTQYFGPGTRLTVL.

In the case of this clone: With the read ending 3 residues before the CDR3 end, the germline J gene is used to fill in that end. This specimen includes other DNA sequences encoding the same CDR3. The chain recombines TRBV2 with TRBJ2-5; TRBD2 matches at 8 bases. V lost 4 bases and J lost 5; bases outside the gene matches: 6. Germline CDR1 and CDR2: SNHLY and FYNNEI. The CDR3 is made up of 14 amino acids. The CDR3: CASSGGLAGETQYF. The CDR3 DNA, read in part, is TGTGCCAGCAGTGGTGGGCTAGCGGGTGAGACC.

In regard to this clone: The read terminates 3 residues before the CDR3 end, so the remaining end is supplied by the germline J gene. The rearrangement links TRBV18 to TRBJ2-3, with TRBD1 matching 7 bases. The CDR3 totals 15 residues. In germline, CDR1 is KGHSH, CDR2 LQKENI. The sequenced part of the CDR3 DNA is TGTGCCAGCTCACCACCGGGGACAGCGGAAGAGACG. Encoded protein: CASSPPGTAEET. The whole CDR3 is CASSPPGTAEETQYF.

The table lists this clone with a few counts. The read ends 3 residues early relative to the CDR3; the germline J gene fills the gap. This sequence joins TRBV18 and TRBJ2-3, with a weak D call TRBD2 (6 bases). Germline V gene data show CDR1 as KGHSH and CDR2 as LQKENI. The CDR3 length is 16 residues. CDR3 sequence: CASSPYGGVGNQPQYF. The covered CDR3 bases are TGTGCCAGCTCACCATATGGAGGGGTCGGCAATCAGCCG.

This clone came up many times. The read comes to an end 3 residues before the CDR3 does, leaving the germline J gene to fill in the end. The chain combines TRBV5-5 with TRBJ2-3; no firm D call. CDR1 and CDR2 from the germline V gene are SGHKS and YYEKEE (reference sequence). The CDR3 runs 14 residues. Trimming cost V 1 base and J 2 bases, with 8 bases left between them. The sequenced part of the CDR3 DNA is TGTGCCAGCAGCTTGCTAACCGACACAGATACG. This translates into CASSLLTDTDT. The whole CDR3 sequence reads CASSLLTDTDTQYF.

This clone occurred many times. Read sequence stops 3 residues before the CDR3 end, and the germline J gene provides the missing end. The chain uses TRBV7-9 and TRBJ1-5, with D hard to call. Germline V lookup: CDR1 SEHNR, CDR2 FQNEAQ (reference sequence). The CDR3 consists of 14 residues. Trimming removed 5 bases from V and 0 bases from J, with 8 bases in between. The DNA read from the CDR3 is TGTGCCAGCAGCCAGAGAAATAGCAATCAGCCC. It is translated as CASSQRNSNQP. The entire CDR3 protein reads CASSQRNSNQPQHF.

On this clone: The junction shows a germline mismatch at one end, possibly a read error. Sequencing ends 3 residues short of the CDR3 end; the germline J gene provides the rest. This sample also contains other DNA sequences that code for the same CDR3. The gene calls are TRBV19 and TRBJ1-3, with 8 nucleotides matching TRBD1. Germline CDR1 LNHDA, CDR2 SQIVND (reference sequence). This CDR3 has 15 residues. CDR3 sequence reads: CASSTYRGSGNTIYF. The part of the CDR3 DNA that was read is TGTGCCAGTAGCACCTACAGGGGGTCTGGAAACACG.

This clone was detected ten times or more. The read halts 3 residues ahead of the CDR3 end, with the missing end drawn from the germline J gene. This chain uses TRBV20-1 with TRBJ2-4; D tentatively reads TRBD1 or TRBD2 (7 bases each). Germline CDR1 reads DFQATT; CDR2 reads SNEGSKA (reference sequence). CDR3 length: 13 residues. The DNA read from the CDR3 is TGCAGTGCCACAAACAGGGGAGGGGAGACT. Its translation: CSATNRGGET. The whole CDR3 region reads CSATNRGGETQYF.

CDR3 DNA (partial): TGTGCCAGCAGTGAGCACCCGGGGTCGTTTGGT. Translated: CASSEHPGSFG. The CDR3, in full, reads CASSEHPGSFGQYF. The chain carries TRBV2 and TRBJ2-4; the D gene is possibly TRBD2 (5 bases). Read sequence stops 3 residues before the CDR3 end, and the germline J gene provides the missing end. CDR1 is SNHLY, CDR2 FYNNEI, per germline. The CDR3 consists of 14 residues.

This clone was observed at least ten times. The CDR3 extends 3 residues past the end of the read, so its final part is completed from the germline J gene. J is TRBJ2-7 and V is TRBV10-3; TRBD2 agrees at 10 bases. Trimming cost V 6 bases and J 2 bases; bases outside gene matches: 4. The CDR3 extends over 14 amino acids. Germline CDR1 ENHRY, CDR2 SYGVKD. Incomplete CDR3 DNA: TGTGCCATCAGCCGACTAGCGGGCGCCTACGAG. Translation gives CAISRLAGAYE. From start to end, the CDR3 is CAISRLAGAYEQYF.

There are a few counts of this clone. Read sequence stops 3 residues before the CDR3 end, and the germline J gene provides the missing end. The chain uses TRBV7-8 and TRBJ1-2; D remains unclear. The germline V gene has CDR1 SGHVS and CDR2 FQNEAQ. The ends were cut back, 5 bases at V and 3 bases at J, with 10 bases in the middle. CDR3 length: 13 amino acids. The CDR3 DNA, read in part, is TGTGCCAGCAGCAGGGTGCTGGACTATGGC. Translation gives CASSRVLDYG. The full CDR3 protein reads CASSRVLDYGYTF.

This clone showed up many times. The DNA ends 3 residues before the CDR3 does, and the rest of the CDR3 is filled in from the germline J gene. V gene TRBV29-1 combines with J gene TRBJ2-2; 7 bases map to TRBD1. CDR3 length equals 14 residues. Germline V CDR1 and CDR2: SQVTM, ANQGSEA. CDR3 bases read: TGCAGCGTGCGACAGGGTCTCCTTAGTGAAAAG. This encodes CSVRQGLLSEK. The CDR3 reads in full as CSVRQGLLSEKLFF.

This clone was recorded at least ten times. The CDR3 end lies 3 residues beyond the end of the read and is filled in from the germline J gene. V usage is TRBV6-2 or TRBV6-3 and J usage is TRBJ2-1; 9 positions agree with TRBD2. CDR3 length: 14 residues. Germline-derived CDR1 and CDR2 are MNHEY and SVGEGT. V dropped 6 bases and J dropped 2; count of bases not matched to a gene: 2. The part of the CDR3 DNA that was read is TGTGCCAGCAGCACTAGCGGGCCCTACAATGAG. Translated, it gives CASSTSGPYNE. The whole CDR3 sequence is CASSTSGPYNEQFF.

In its sample, this clone was seen many times. The read ends 3 residues before the CDR3 terminus; that terminus is restored from the germline J gene. The chain joins TRBV12-3 or TRBV12-4 to TRBJ2-3, with 7 bases identical to TRBD2. The V gene end was trimmed by 4 bases and the J gene end by 8 bases; junction bases not matched to a gene: 9. This CDR3 region has 14 residues. The CDR3 is CASSSGLVVGTQYF. The CDR3 DNA, read in part, is TGTGCCAGCAGTTCAGGACTAGTAGTGGGTACG.

There are many counts of this clone. Here the CDR3 reads CASSIGGQRVGEQFF. CDR3 DNA (partial): TGTGCCAGTAGTATCGGGGGACAGAGGGTCGGTGAG. The chain carries TRBV19 and TRBJ2-1; TRBD1 might be the D (7 bases). The DNA ends 3 residues before the CDR3 does, and the rest of the CDR3 is filled in from the germline J gene. CDR1 LNHDA and CDR2 SQIVND come from the germline V gene (reference sequence). Trimming removed 3 bases at V and 9 bases at J, with 18 bases between. The CDR3 runs to 15 residues.